This T cell receptor beta chain appears in the sequencing data of a study of cytomegalovirus exposure and HLA in healthy donors. About the research overall: A subsequent analysis stated that the 120 or so validation repertoires were run on the same platform as the roughly 670 first-cohort repertoires. Whole-study findings and limits: For most TCR sequences rarity was the rule, although some public TCRs occurred in many donors. Researchers catalogued approximately 160 TCR beta chains as cytomegalovirus-associated.

The validation cohort, a group of 90 to 150 subjects, included the donors and was separate from the roughly 700-subject first cohort. Measured with immunoSEQ multiplex PCR; TCRdb has only the in-frame clones, and not every one. The sample includes approximately 65,000 clones, approximately 94% seen only once; the top ten take roughly 1%. About this clone: Its specificity is unknown.

Sequencing input: PBMCs. The clonotype comes from a woman in her late teens or twenties in good health and CMV-seronegative.

The CDR3 DNA reads as TGTGCCAGCAGCCGAGCCGGGACTAGCGGACGGTACGAGCAGTACTTC. Its protein product is CASSRAGTSGRYEQYF. The chain links TRBV11-2 to TRBJ2-7; 11 bases are shared with TRBD2. The CDR3 has 16 residues. Germline CDR1 SGHAT, CDR2 FQNNGV. Trimming took 5 bases from V and 4 from J; bases not matched to a gene: 10.